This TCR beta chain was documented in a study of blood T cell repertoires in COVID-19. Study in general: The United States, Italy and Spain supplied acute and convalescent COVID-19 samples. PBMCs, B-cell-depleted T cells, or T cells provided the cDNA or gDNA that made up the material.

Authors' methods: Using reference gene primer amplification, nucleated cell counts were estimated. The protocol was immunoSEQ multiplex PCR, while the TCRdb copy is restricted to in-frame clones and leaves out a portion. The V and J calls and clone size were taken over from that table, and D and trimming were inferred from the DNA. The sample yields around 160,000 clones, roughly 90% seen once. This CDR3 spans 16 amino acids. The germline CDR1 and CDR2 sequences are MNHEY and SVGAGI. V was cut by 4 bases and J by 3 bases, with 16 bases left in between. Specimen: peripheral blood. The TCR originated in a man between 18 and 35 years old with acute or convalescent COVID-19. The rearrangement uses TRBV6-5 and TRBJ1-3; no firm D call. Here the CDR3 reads CASSFSLAGVGNTIYF. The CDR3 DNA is TGTGCCAGCAGTTTTTCTCTTGCAGGCGTTGGAAACACCATATATTTT.